The TCR beta chain described here comes from a study of cytomegalovirus exposure and HLA in healthy donors. The study's findings and limits: Rare sequences made up most TCRs, while some public TCRs were found in many donors. The tendency of first-cohort TCR clusters to co-occur in the 90 to 150 validation repertoires was the finding of a later analysis.

The table came from immunoSEQ multiplex PCR; TCRdb's copy has only in-frame clones and leaves some out. The sample has over 200,000 clones; roughly 87% are singletons. The CDR3 totals 14 residues. From germline, CDR1 is SGHRS and CDR2 YFSETQ. V lost 4 bases to trimming and J lost 7 bases; unmatched junction nucleotides: 11. A remark on this clone: Its antigen is undetermined.

The TCR originated in a young woman in good health and CMV-seropositive. The chain links TRBV5-1 to TRBJ2-7; 7 positions match TRBD1. The sample consisted of PBMCs. CDR3 sequence (DNA): TGCGCCAGCAGCCCGGGACAGCGTCCTGAAGAGCAGTACTTC. Its translation is CASSPGQRPEEQYF.